This T cell receptor beta chain appears in the sequencing data of a study of blood T cells in healthy people across ages. Turning to the study itself: In model experiments, template switching was able to capture about one barcoded beta molecule for every two T cells that were present.

This clonotype was picked up one time. A second roughly 7 to 11 cycle PCR used barcoded and J-beta primers. Each CDR3 protein is one row after TCRdb ran MiXCR on the 5' RACE reads. Here the sample spans about 2 million distinct CDR3 sequences, around 48% being singletons. Germline loops: CDR1 MNHEY, CDR2 SVGAGI. The CDR3 is 17 residues long. V lost 2 bases, J lost 5 bases, and 19 bases lay in between. The chain joins TRBV6-5 to TRBJ2-1, with D possibly matching TRBD2 (7 bases). The sequence was obtained from a woman aged 40 to 55 in good health. What was sequenced was blood. In DNA, the CDR3 is TGTGCCAGCAGTTACAGACCGGGGATAGGGGGGGACAATGAGCAGTTCTTC. Translating gives CASSYRPGIGGDNEQFF.